Listed here are 30 T cell receptor beta chains from one sample, sequenced in a study of shared clonotypes between healthy human individuals. Libraries were prepared by immunoSEQ multiplex PCR; TCRdb keeps only in-frame clonotypes and omits some of them. The sample records 1,400,000 or so clones, around 98.5% being singletons. Material: naive CD4+ T cells sorted from blood. Subset specified: CD45RA+ positively selected. These receptors all stem from a man between 25 and 39 years old in good health.

The rearrangement joins TRBV19 to TRBJ2-5; a weak D match, TRBD2 (6 bases). V was clipped by 6 bases and J by 2 bases, with 16 bases between them. Germline CDR1 is LNHDA and CDR2 is SQIVND (reference sequence). The CDR3 runs 15 residues. The CDR3 here is CASSRAPGRQETQYF. The CDR3 nucleotides read TGTGCCAGTAGCCGGGCCCCCGGGAGACAAGAGACCCAGTACTTC. Full variable domain (rest looked up from reference TRBV19 and TRBJ2-5): DGGITQSPKYLFRKEGQNVTLSCEQNLNHDAMYWYRQDPGQGLRLIYYSQIVNDFQKGDIAEGYSVSREKKESFPLTVTSAQKNPTAFYLCASSRAPGRQETQYFGPGTRLLVL.

The chain combines TRBV5-1 with TRBJ1-1, with 8 bases fitting TRBD1. The CDR3 spans 18 residues. In germline, CDR1 is SGHRS, CDR2 YFSETQ. The V and J ends lost 0 bases and 0 bases, in that order; junction bases with no gene match: 10. CDR3 coding DNA: TGCGCCAGCAGCTTGGTACCCTCTAGGACAGGGCTGAACACTGAAGCTTTCTTT. Translated: CASSLVPSRTGLNTEAFF.

This chain connects TRBV14 to TRBJ2-5; D is ambiguous. The CDR3 sequence is 12 residues long. Germline-derived CDR1 and CDR2 are SGHDN and FVKESK. Trimming stripped 4 bases from V and 5 bases from J, with 8 bases between. The CDR3 sequence: CASSLIPETQYF. For the CDR3, the DNA is TGTGCCAGCAGCCTAATCCCGGAGACCCAGTACTTC.

The chain uses TRBV29-1 and TRBJ2-7; 8 positions match TRBD2. From germline, CDR1 is SQVTM and CDR2 ANQGSEA. This CDR3 spans 13 amino acids. V dropped 7 bases and J dropped 5; count of bases not matched to a gene: 10. CDR3 DNA: TGCAGCGCCGAGTCCGGGACTAGACACGAGCAGTACTTC. It specifies CSAESGTRHEQYF.

The chain carries TRBV5-1 and TRBJ2-2, with D unresolved. Germline values: CDR1 SGHRS, CDR2 YFSETQ. This CDR3 spans 12 amino acids. The ends were cut back, 4 bases at V and 6 bases at J, with 7 bases in the middle. The CDR3 nucleotides read TGCGCCAGCAGCCCGCAGGCCGGGGAGCTGTTTTTT. Its translation: CASSPQAGELFF.

Points on this clone: Because the CDR3's place on the DNA is in doubt, the DNA is left out and the CDR3 is given as listed by TCRdb. CDR3 residues: CASSFGAGNEKLFF. The V gene is TRBV5-1, the J gene TRBJ1-4. The CDR3 comprises 14 residues, both ends counted. The V gene's germline CDR1 is SGHRS and CDR2 YFSETQ.

The chain recombines TRBV11-2 with TRBJ2-2; 9 positions agree with TRBD1. Germline assignment: CDR1 SGHAT and CDR2 FQNNGV. The CDR3 has 16 residues. V lost 1 base and J lost 6; bases outside the gene matches: 6. The CDR3 loop reads CASSLGGQGAAGELFF. The CDR3 DNA reads as TGTGCCAGCAGCTTAGGGGGACAGGGTGCGGCCGGGGAGCTGTTTTTT.

The count of this clone is one. Different DNA sequences within this sample yield the same CDR3. J is TRBJ1-1 and V is TRBV5-4; TRBD1 agrees at 7 bases. The CDR3 is 15 residues long. Germline CDR1 SGHNT, CDR2 YYREEE (reference sequence). V trimming: 0 bases; J trimming: 1 base; junction bases outside the gene matches: 3. CDR3 bases: TGTGCCAGCAGCTTGGCGACAGGGAGGAACACTGAAGCTTTCTTT. Its translation is CASSLATGRNTEAFF.

The chain carries TRBV6-1 and TRBJ1-5, with D unresolved. Germline CDR1 and CDR2: MNHNS and SASEGT. The CDR3 runs 14 residues. V dropped 8 bases and J dropped 0 bases, with 11 bases sitting between them. The CDR3 is CASAGTYSNQPQHF. CDR3 in DNA: TGTGCCAGCGCTGGAACTTATAGCAATCAGCCCCAGCATTTT.

V gene TRBV19 combines with J gene TRBJ2-3; perhaps TRBD2 as D (6 bases). With 5 bases removed from V and 10 bases from J, the gap between germline ends came to 13 bases. CDR3 size: 12 residues. CDR1 and CDR2 (germline): LNHDA, SQIVND (reference sequence). CDR3 nucleotide sequence: TGTGCCAGTAGTGAAGGGACTCCCTCGCAGTATTTT. This sequence encodes CASSEGTPSQYF. The variable domain in full, with the rest retrieved from reference TRBV19 and TRBJ2-3, is DGGITQSPKYLFRKEGQNVTLSCEQNLNHDAMYWYRQDPGQGLRLIYYSQIVNDFQKGDIAEGYSVSREKKESFPLTVTSAQKNPTAFYLCASSEGTPSQYFGPGTRLTVL.

CDR3 in amino acids: CASSLAPAGPGAQYF. The CDR3 DNA sequence: TGTGCCAGCAGCTTGGCTCCAGCGGGGCCAGGGGCCCAGTACTTC. The rearrangement uses TRBV5-4 and TRBJ2-5; D possibly corresponds to TRBD2 (7 bases). V lost 0 bases to trimming and J lost 9 bases, with 18 bases between them. The CDR3 has 15 amino acids. CDR1 SGHNT and CDR2 YYREEE come from the germline V gene (reference sequence).

The J gene is TRBJ1-5, the V gene TRBV5-1; 10 nucleotides line up with TRBD1. CDR3 size: 14 residues. Unmatched junction bases numbered 7, after V lost 4 bases and J lost 9 bases. The germline CDR1 and CDR2 sequences are SGHRS and YFSETQ. CDR3 residues: CASSPGQGLGPQHF. CDR3 nucleotide sequence: TGCGCCAGCAGCCCGGGACAGGGGCTCGGGCCCCAGCATTTT.

In regard to this clone: Other DNA sequences in this specimen translate into the identical CDR3. The chain has TRBV5-1 and TRBJ1-1, with D unresolved. With 0 bases removed from V and 4 bases from J, the gap between germline ends came to 7 bases. The CDR3 is 13 residues long. Germline assignment: CDR1 SGHRS and CDR2 YFSETQ. The CDR3 bases are TGCGCCAGCAGCTTGGTTCTGGGCACTGAAGCTTTCTTT. Its translation: CASSLVLGTEAFF.

V usage is TRBV9 and J usage is TRBJ1-4; D gene uncertain. The germline V and J ends were trimmed by 0 bases and 5 bases, with 11 bases remaining between them. The CDR3 runs to 15 residues. CDR1 is SGDLS, CDR2 YYNGEE, per germline. The CDR3 loop is CASSVGGGGNEKLFF. In nucleotides, the CDR3 is TGTGCCAGCAGCGTAGGAGGAGGAGGAAATGAAAAACTGTTTTTT.

Here the CDR3 reads CASSLRGLAGAWSTDTQYF. CDR3 in DNA: TGTGCCAGCAGCTTACGCGGTCTAGCGGGAGCTTGGAGCACAGATACGCAGTATTTT. This rearrangement joins TRBV7-2 to TRBJ2-3, with 10 bases fitting TRBD2. J gave up 0 bases and V 2 bases, and 11 bases lay outside the gene matches. The CDR3 has 19 amino acids. CDR1 and CDR2 (germline): SGHTA, FQGNSA.

The chain recombines TRBV9 with TRBJ2-3; D uncertain. Germline V CDR1 and CDR2: SGDLS, YYNGEE. The CDR3 totals 16 residues. With 4 bases removed from V and 1 base from J, the gap between germline ends came to 16 bases. Here the CDR3 reads CASSPDGRLGTDTQYF. The CDR3 DNA follows: TGTGCCAGCAGCCCAGATGGCCGCCTCGGCACAGATACGCAGTATTTT.

The gene calls are TRBV29-1 and TRBJ2-7; D unresolved. V lost 2 bases, J lost 2 bases, and 4 bases lay in between. Per the germline V gene, CDR1 is SQVTM and CDR2 is ANQGSEA. CDR3 length equals 11 residues. The CDR3 coding sequence is TGCAGCGTTGAAAGTCCCTACGAGCAGTACTTC. Protein sequence: CSVESPYEQYF.

This sequence joins TRBV29-1 and TRBJ1-2; a weak D match, TRBD1 (5 bases). V lost 4 bases and J 4 bases, leaving 16 bases between the germline ends. CDR3 size: 14 residues. Germline assignment: CDR1 SQVTM and CDR2 ANQGSEA. CDR3 bases: TGCAGCGTTGGTCCCGGGACGGGAACCTATGGCTACACCTTC. Its translation: CSVGPGTGTYGYTF.

J is TRBJ2-2 and V is TRBV5-8, with TRBD2 matching 9 bases. V lost 4 bases, J lost 0 bases, and 16 bases stayed unmatched. The CDR3 consists of 20 residues. Germline CDR1 SGHTS, CDR2 YDEGEE. CDR3 sequence reads: CASSILVWTSARSNTGELFF. CDR3 in DNA: TGTGCCAGCAGCATCTTGGTGTGGACTAGCGCCCGATCGAACACCGGGGAGCTGTTTTTT.

The CDR3 DNA sequence: TGCGCCAGCAGCCATCTCTGGAAGGGGGAAGACACTGAAGCTTTCTTT. This encodes CASSHLWKGEDTEAFF. This chain joins TRBV4-1 and TRBJ1-1, with a weak D call TRBD1 (6 bases). The V and J ends lost 3 bases and 3 bases respectively, with 17 bases between them. CDR3 size: 16 residues. Germline-derived CDR1 and CDR2 are MGHRA and YSYEKL.

V gene TRBV5-1 combines with J gene TRBJ2-5; D not resolved. Germline CDR1 is SGHRS and CDR2 is YFSETQ. The CDR3 totals 14 residues. With 4 bases removed from V and 2 bases from J, the gap between germline ends came to 12 bases. CDR3 DNA: TGCGCCAGCAGCCCCAGCTGGACGCAAGAGACCCAGTACTTC. It encodes CASSPSWTQETQYF.

The chain has TRBV19 and TRBJ1-1, with D hard to call. CDR3 size: 14 residues. Germline CDR1 is LNHDA and CDR2 is SQIVND (reference sequence). The V and J ends lost 4 bases and 3 bases respectively, with 12 bases between them. The CDR3 DNA follows: TGTGCCAGTAGTAAACCCGGGGTTGACACTGAAGCTTTCTTT. It codes for CASSKPGVDTEAFF.

The chain couples TRBV10-2 to TRBJ1-1; D not resolved. V was pared by 8 bases and J by 0 bases, with 13 bases between. CDR3 length equals 14 residues. CDR1 and CDR2 from the germline V gene are WSHSY and SAAADI. The CDR3 DNA sequence: TGCGCCAGCTCCTGGACTGAGTTGAACACTGAAGCTTTCTTT. It codes for CASSWTELNTEAFF.

V and J are TRBV15 and TRBJ1-4; unclear D gene. Looked up from germline, CDR1 is LNHNV and CDR2 is YYDKDF (reference sequence). The CDR3 covers 14 residues. Trimming left V 1 base short and J 4 bases short, with 7 bases between. CDR3 in amino acids: CATSRVGNNEKLFF. The DNA of the CDR3 is TGTGCCACCAGCAGAGTCGGAAATAATGAAAAACTGTTTTTT. The full variable domain, in which reference TRBV15 and TRBJ1-4 provide the parts outside the CDR3, is DAMVIQNPRYQVTQFGKPVTLSCSQTLNHNVMYWYQQKSSQAPKLLFHYYDKDFNNEADTPDNFQSRRPNTSFCFLDIRSPGLGDTAMYLCATSRVGNNEKLFFGSGTQLSVL.

In the case of this clone: This is likely a read error, given that the CDR3 carries no conserved phenylalanine or tryptophan at its end. It is unclear where the CDR3 begins or ends on the DNA, so no DNA is shown, and the CDR3 is as TCRdb lists it. The chain links TRBV28 to TRBJ2-7; the D call of TRBD1 is as the table states it, not checked on the DNA. The CDR3 sequence runs 12 residues, both termini included. The germline V gene has CDR1 MDHEN and CDR2 SYDVKM. This CDR3 reads CASISPGQGAVI.

The chain is built from TRBV6-6 and TRBJ1-1; D remains ambiguous. This CDR3 is 11 amino acids long. Trimming pared 6 bases from V and 1 base from J, leaving 3 bases between. Germline-derived CDR1 and CDR2 are MNHNY and SVGAGI (reference sequence). The CDR3 reads CASRANTEAFF. In nucleotides, the CDR3 is TGTGCCAGCAGAGCGAACACTGAAGCTTTCTTT.

This clone was counted a single time. Other nucleotide sequences in the sample specify the same CDR3. V usage is TRBV9 and J usage is TRBJ2-3; D is unresolved. The V gene lost 0 bases and the J gene lost 1 base, with 6 bases spanning the gap. In germline, CDR1 is SGDLS, CDR2 YYNGEE. This CDR3 has 14 amino acids. CDR3 sequence (DNA): TGTGCCAGCAGCGTAGAAGTAGGCACAGATACGCAGTATTTT. Translating gives CASSVEVGTDTQYF.

The chain uses TRBV19 and TRBJ2-3, with 11 positions matching TRBD2. CDR3 size: 16 residues. V dropped 4 bases and J dropped 3; count of bases not matched to a gene: 6. CDR1 and CDR2 from the germline V gene are LNHDA and SQIVND (reference sequence). Here the CDR3 reads CASSRLAGGGTDTQYF. As DNA, the CDR3 is TGTGCCAGTAGTAGGCTAGCGGGAGGAGGGACAGATACGCAGTATTTT.

The rearrangement links TRBV9 to TRBJ2-7; D not certain. The length of the CDR3 is 16 residues. CDR1 and CDR2 from the germline V gene are SGDLS and YYNGEE. Trimming stripped 4 bases from V and 5 bases from J, with 22 bases between. This CDR3 reads CASSYTDGTLDHEQYF. CDR3 sequence (DNA): TGTGCCAGCAGCTATACAGACGGAACTTTAGACCACGAGCAGTACTTC.

The chain carries TRBV7-9 and TRBJ2-5, with 8 bases fitting TRBD1. Germline V CDR1 and CDR2: SEHNR, FQNEAQ (reference sequence). The junction had 8 bases not matched to a gene; V was cut back by 4 bases and J by 4 bases. This CDR3 has 15 residues. The CDR3 loop reads CASSWDRIVLETQYF. The CDR3 bases are TGTGCCAGCAGCTGGGACAGGATAGTACTAGAGACCCAGTACTTC.